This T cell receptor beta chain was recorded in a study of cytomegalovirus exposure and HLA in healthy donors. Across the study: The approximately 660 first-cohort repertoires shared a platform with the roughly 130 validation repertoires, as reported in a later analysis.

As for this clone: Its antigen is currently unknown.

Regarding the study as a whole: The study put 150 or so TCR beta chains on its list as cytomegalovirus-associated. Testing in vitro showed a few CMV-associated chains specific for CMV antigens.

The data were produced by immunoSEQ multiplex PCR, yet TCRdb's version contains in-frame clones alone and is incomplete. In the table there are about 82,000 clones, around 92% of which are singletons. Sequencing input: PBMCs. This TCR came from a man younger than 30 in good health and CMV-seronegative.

The CDR3 here is CASSLEGEAYNEQFF. DNA for the CDR3: TGCGCCAGCAGCTTGGAAGGGGAGGCCTACAATGAGCAGTTCTTC. V gene TRBV5-1 combines with J gene TRBJ2-1; D possibly corresponds to TRBD2 (6 bases). This CDR3 comprises 15 residues. The germline V and J ends were trimmed by 0 bases and 2 bases, with 9 bases remaining between them. CDR1 and CDR2 (germline): SGHRS, YFSETQ.